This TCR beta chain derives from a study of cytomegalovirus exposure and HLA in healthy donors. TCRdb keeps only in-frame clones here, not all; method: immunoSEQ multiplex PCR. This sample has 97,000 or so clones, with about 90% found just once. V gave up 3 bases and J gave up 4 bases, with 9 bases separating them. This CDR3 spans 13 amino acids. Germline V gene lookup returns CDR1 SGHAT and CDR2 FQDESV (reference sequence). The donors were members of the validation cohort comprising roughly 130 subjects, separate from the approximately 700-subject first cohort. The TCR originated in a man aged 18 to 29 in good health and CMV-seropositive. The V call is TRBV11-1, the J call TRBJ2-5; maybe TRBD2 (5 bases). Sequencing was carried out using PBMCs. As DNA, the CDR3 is TGTGCCAGCAGCTTCCGACGGGGAGAGACCCAGTACTTC. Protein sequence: CASSFRRGETQYF.